The following is a T cell receptor (beta chain) sequence with its context. Its binding antigen is unknown. No clone much larger than this one lies a single base away; base qualities are absent. V sheds 6 bases and J sheds 3 bases, leaving 8 bases between their ends. CDR3 length: 12 amino acids, cysteine to phenylalanine. CDR3 DNA is the only sequence kept; it has 36 bases, read in frame from the first base. The data belong to a study of vaccination effects on CD4 cells after COVID-19 (dated by TCRdb to between 2021 and 2024). Broadly, across the study: Participants received two doses of either the BNT162b2 or the mRNA-1273 mRNA SARS-CoV-2 vaccine. The study compared SARS-CoV-2 spike-specific CD4+ TCR repertoires before and after mRNA vaccination in COVID-19 convalescent patients and infection-naive vaccine recipients. Cultures from other donors in the study were sequenced with the Oncomine TCR Beta short-read assay on an Illumina iSeq 100. The full study included roughly 11 COVID-19 convalescent patients and a handful of SARS-CoV-2-naive healthy vaccine recipients. Study-wide conclusions, independent of this receptor: Only a small number of convalescent patients were included, and no early post-infection timepoints were available, which limited the study. Among healthy vaccine recipients, nearly all vaccine-induced clones were SARS-CoV-2 mono-reactive, and just 1 of 255 was cross-reactive with common cold coronaviruses. Clones induced by infection and clones induced by vaccination both contracted markedly at late timepoints after vaccination, which fits with T cell responses waning over time.

The library was made by the immunoSEQ multiplex PCR assay. DNA from the CD4+ T cells that had been cultured and isolated underwent TCR beta CDR3 sequencing. In the authors' own workflow: Non-productive TCR sequences were discarded, and reads were trimmed to the CDR3 region, with only CDR3s of 7 or more amino acids retained. Antigen-specific clonotypes were identified using the MANAFEST web app by comparison of expansion in peptide wells against reference cultures. Positive clones required FDR<0.05 expansion versus reference and all other wells, odds ratio above 5, and frequency above 0.1% in two replicate wells. Clonotypes significantly expanded in SARS-CoV-2 spike wells and in at least one common cold coronavirus spike condition were defined as cross-reactive. CDR3 similarity was assessed by Levenshtein distance with the stringdist R package, and unrooted trees were built with ape in R 3.6.1. The table was pulled from immuneACCESS by TCRdb, which kept in-frame rearrangements only. Such tables lose some clones; where checked, under half of the loss comes from unresolved V genes, and the rest has no known cause. Clone size and V and J calls were adopted from that table, with D and trimming inferred from the DNA. The sample data list around 60,000 clones, and around 69% of these were observed just once. Jointly, the top ten make up around 2.7% of the sample.

In the ViraFEST assay, PBMC were stimulated with viral peptide pools, and antigen-specific CD4+ T cell clonotypes were then identified by expansion using TCR sequencing. After around 11 days of culture, CD4+ T cells were isolated with the EasySep CD4+ T cell isolation kit. None of the healthy vaccine recipients had a prior SARS-CoV-2 infection, which was confirmed by nucleocapsid antibody tests that came back negative both before and after vaccination. Around 2 million PBMC per well were cultured in IMDM with 5% human AB serum, 9 to 10 IU/ml IL-2 and gentamicin, plus 10 ug/ml peptides. On days 3 and 7, half of the culture medium was replaced with fresh IL-2-containing medium. Unless noted otherwise, every peptide stimulation condition was cultured in triplicate wells. Using Ficoll-Paque Plus gradient centrifugation, PBMC were separated from whole blood and then either used fresh or cryopreserved at -140C. The overlapping peptide pools covered the spike proteins of SARS-CoV-2 as well as those of the common cold coronaviruses HCoV-NL63, HCoV-OC43 and HCoV-229E. Genomic DNA was extracted from cultured CD4+ T cells with the QIAamp micro DNA kit.

The starting material was CD4+ T cells from PBMCs cultured with HCoV-NL63 spike peptides, obtained before COVID-19 vaccination. Taken with the paper, the label for cell subset or site translates to: HCoV-NL63 spike overlapping peptide pool stimulation. The receptor was derived from a human donor who received a COVID-19 vaccine. The chain employs TRBV12-3 or TRBV12-4 and TRBJ1-1; a confident D gene designation cannot be given. The DNA sequence is TGTGCCAGCAGCCCGGGCTACACTGAAGCTTTCTTT. Translated, this gives CASSPGYTEAFF.